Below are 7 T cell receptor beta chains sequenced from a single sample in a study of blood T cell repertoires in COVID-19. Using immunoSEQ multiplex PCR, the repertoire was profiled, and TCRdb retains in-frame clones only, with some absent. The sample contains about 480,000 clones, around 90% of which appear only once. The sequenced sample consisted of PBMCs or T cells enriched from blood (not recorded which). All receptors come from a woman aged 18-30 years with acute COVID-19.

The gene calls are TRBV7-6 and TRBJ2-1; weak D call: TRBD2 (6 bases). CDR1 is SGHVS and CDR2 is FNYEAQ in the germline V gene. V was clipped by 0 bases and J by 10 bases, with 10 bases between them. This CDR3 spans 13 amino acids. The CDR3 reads CASSLATGLEQFF. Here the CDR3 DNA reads TGTGCCAGCAGCTTAGCTACCGGACTAGAGCAGTTCTTC.

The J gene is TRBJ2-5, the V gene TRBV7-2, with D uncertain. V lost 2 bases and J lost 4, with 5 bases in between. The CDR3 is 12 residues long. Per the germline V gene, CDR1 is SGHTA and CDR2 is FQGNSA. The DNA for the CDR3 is TGTGCCAGCAGCTTATTTAGAGAGACCCAGTACTTC. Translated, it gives CASSLFRETQYF.

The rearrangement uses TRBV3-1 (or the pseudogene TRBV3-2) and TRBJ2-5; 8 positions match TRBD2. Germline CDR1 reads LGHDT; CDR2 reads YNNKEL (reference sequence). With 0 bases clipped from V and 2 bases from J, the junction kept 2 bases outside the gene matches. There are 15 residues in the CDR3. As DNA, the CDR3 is TGTGCCAGCAGCCAAGACTTAGCGGGGCAAGAGACCCAGTACTTC. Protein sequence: CASSQDLAGQETQYF.

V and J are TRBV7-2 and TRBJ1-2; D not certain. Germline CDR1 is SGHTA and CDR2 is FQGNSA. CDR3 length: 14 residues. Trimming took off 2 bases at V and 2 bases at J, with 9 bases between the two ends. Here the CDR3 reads CASSLSELNYGYTF. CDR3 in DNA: TGTGCCAGCAGCTTAAGCGAACTCAACTATGGCTACACCTTC. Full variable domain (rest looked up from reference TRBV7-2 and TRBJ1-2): GAGVSQSPSNKVTEKGKDVELRCDPISGHTALYWYRQSLGQGLEFLIYFQGNSAPDKSGLPSDRFSAERTGGSVSTLTIQRTQQEDSAVYLCASSLSELNYGYTFGSGTRLTVV.

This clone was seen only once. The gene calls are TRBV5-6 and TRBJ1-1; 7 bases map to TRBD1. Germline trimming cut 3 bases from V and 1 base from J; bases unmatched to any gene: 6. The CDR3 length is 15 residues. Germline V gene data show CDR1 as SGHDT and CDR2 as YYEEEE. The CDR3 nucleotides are TGTGCCAGCAGCTACGGGGACAGAACGAACACTGAAGCTTTCTTT. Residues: CASSYGDRTNTEAFF.

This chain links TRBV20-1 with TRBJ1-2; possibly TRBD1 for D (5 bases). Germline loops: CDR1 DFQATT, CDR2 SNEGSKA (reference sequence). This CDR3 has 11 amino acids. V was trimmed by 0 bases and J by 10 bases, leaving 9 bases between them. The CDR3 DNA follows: TGCAGTGCTAGAGATACCAGGGACTACACCTTC. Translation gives CSARDTRDYTF.

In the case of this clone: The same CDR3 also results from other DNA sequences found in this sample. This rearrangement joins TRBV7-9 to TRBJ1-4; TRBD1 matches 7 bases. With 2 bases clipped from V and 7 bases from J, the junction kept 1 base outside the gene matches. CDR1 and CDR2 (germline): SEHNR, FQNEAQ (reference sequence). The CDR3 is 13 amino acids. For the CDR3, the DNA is TGTGCCAGCAGCTTATCAGGGGGTGAAAAACTGTTTTTT. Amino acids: CASSLSGGEKLFF.